This T cell receptor (beta chain) was documented in a study of T cell responses to AZD1222 COVID-19 vaccine. Study-wide results and caveats: After two AZD1222 doses, spike-specific TCR breadth and depth rose versus day 0.

Here immunoSEQ multiplex PCR was the method, and the copy in TCRdb shows in-frame clones only, minus some. The table shows roughly 150,000 clones, with around 85% occurring only once. Concerning this clone: Its target is not known.

The germline CDR1 and CDR2 sequences are MDHEN and SYDVKM. Between the trimmed V and J ends, which lost 6 bases and 3 bases, there was a span of 16 bases. The CDR3 runs to 15 residues. The genes are TRBV28 and TRBJ2-3, with D possibly being TRBD2 (6 bases). The receptor was isolated from an adult who had recovered from COVID-19. The sequencing used peripheral blood, collected after recovery from COVID-19. DNA for the CDR3: TGTGCCAGCAGCCGCCGGACTACTCTGACAGATACGCAGTATTTT. Translating gives CASSRRTTLTDTQYF.